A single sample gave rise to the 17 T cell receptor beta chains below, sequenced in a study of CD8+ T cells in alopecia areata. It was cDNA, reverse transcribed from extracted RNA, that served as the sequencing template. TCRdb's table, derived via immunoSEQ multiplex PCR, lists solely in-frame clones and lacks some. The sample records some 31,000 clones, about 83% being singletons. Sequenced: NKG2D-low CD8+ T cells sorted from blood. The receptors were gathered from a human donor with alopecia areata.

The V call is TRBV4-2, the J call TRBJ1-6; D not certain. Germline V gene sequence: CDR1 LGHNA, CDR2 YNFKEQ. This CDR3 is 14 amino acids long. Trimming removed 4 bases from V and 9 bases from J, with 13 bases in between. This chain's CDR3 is CASSLPSEGSPLHF. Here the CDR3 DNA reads TGTGCCAGCAGCCTTCCATCCGAAGGTTCACCCCTCCACTTT.

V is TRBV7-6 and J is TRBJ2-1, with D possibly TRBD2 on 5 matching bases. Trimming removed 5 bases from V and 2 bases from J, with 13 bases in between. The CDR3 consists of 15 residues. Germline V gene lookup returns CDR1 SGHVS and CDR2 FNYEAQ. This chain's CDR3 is CASSPSGAAYNEQFF. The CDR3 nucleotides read TGTGCCAGCAGCCCAAGCGGAGCGGCCTACAATGAGCAGTTCTTC.

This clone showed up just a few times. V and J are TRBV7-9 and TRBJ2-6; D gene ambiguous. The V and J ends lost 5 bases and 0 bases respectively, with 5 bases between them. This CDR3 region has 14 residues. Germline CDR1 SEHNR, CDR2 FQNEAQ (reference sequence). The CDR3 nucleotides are TGTGCCAGCAGCGACTCCTCTGGGGCCAACGTCCTGACTTTC. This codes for CASSDSSGANVLTF.

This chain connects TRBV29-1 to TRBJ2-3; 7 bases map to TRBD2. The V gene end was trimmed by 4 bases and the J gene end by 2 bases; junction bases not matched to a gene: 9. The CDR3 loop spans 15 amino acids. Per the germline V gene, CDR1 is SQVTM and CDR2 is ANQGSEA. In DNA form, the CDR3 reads TGCAGCGTTGTTCGCGCGGGAGACGCCACAGATACGCAGTATTTT. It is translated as CSVVRAGDATDTQYF.

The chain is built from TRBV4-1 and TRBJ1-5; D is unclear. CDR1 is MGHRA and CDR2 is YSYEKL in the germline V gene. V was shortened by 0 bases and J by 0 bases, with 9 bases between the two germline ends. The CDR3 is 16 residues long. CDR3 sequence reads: CASSQDRYNSNQPQHF. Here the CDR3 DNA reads TGCGCCAGCAGCCAAGATCGGTATAATAGCAATCAGCCCCAGCATTTT.

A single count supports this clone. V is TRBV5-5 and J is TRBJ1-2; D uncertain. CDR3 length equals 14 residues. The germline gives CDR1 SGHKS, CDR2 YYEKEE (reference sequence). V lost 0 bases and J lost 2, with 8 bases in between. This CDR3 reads CASSLAAANYGYTF. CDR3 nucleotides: TGTGCCAGCAGCTTGGCCGCAGCCAACTATGGCTACACCTTC.

The CDR3 protein is CASSLAPHEQFF. The CDR3 DNA reads TGTGCCAGCAGCTTAGCCCCCCATGAGCAGTTCTTC. The genes are TRBV7-9 and TRBJ2-1; D gene ambiguous. The CDR3 loop spans 12 amino acids. Germline-derived CDR1 and CDR2 are SEHNR and FQNEAQ (reference sequence). The V end was cut by 0 bases, the J end by 8 bases, with 5 bases between.

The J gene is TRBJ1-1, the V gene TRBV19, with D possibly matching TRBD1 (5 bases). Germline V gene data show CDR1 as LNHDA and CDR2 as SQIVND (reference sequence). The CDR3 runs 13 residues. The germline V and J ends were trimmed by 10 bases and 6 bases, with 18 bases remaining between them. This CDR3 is CATSDSSSSEAFF. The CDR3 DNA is TGTGCCACCTCCGACAGTTCATCTTCTGAAGCTTTCTTT. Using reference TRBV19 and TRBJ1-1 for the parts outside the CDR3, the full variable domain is DGGITQSPKYLFRKEGQNVTLSCEQNLNHDAMYWYRQDPGQGLRLIYYSQIVNDFQKGDIAEGYSVSREKKESFPLTVTSAQKNPTAFYLCATSDSSSSEAFFGQGTRLTVV.

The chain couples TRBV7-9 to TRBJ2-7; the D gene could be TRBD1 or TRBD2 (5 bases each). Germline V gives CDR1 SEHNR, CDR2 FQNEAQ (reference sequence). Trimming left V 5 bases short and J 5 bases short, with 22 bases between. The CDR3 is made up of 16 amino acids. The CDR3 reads CASSPAGWGSVDEQYF. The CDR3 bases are TGTGCCAGCAGCCCGGCAGGTTGGGGGAGCGTGGACGAGCAGTACTTC. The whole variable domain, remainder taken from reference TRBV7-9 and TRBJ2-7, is DTGVSQNPRHKITKRGQNVTFRCDPISEHNRLYWYRQTLGQGPEFLTYFQNEAQLEKSRLLSDRFSAERPKGSFSTLEIQRTEQGDSAMYLCASSPAGWGSVDEQYFGPGTRLTVT.

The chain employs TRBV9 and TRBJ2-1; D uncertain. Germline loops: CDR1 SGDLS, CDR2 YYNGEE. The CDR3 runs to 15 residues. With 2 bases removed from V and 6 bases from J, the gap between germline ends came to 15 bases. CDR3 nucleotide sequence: TGTGCCAGCAGCGTCATAGCACCAGCTGGCAATGAGCAGTTCTTC. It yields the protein CASSVIAPAGNEQFF.

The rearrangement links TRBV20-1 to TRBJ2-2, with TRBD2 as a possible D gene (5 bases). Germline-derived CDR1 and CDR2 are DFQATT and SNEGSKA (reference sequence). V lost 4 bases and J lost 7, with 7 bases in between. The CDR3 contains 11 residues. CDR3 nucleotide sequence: TGCAGTGCTATCCGGGACGGGGAGCTGTTTTTT. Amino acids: CSAIRDGELFF.

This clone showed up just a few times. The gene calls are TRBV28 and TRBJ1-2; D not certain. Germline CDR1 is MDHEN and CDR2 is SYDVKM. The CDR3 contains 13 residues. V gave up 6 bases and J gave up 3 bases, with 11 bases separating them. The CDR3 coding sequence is TGTGCCAGCAGCCGCGGAGTAGACTATGGCTACACCTTC. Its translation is CASSRGVDYGYTF.

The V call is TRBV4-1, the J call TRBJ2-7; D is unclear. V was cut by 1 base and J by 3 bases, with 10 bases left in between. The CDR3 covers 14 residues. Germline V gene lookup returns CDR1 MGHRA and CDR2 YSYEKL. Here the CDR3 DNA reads TGCGCCAGCAGCCAAGTCGAGACTGGCTACGAGCAGTACTTC. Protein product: CASSQVETGYEQYF.

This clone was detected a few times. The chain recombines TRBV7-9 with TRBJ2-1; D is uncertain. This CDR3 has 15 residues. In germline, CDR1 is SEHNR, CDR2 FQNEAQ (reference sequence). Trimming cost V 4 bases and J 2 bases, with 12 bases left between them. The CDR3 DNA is TGTGCCAGCAGCTATGGGGTAGGGCCCTACAATGAGCAGTTCTTC. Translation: CASSYGVGPYNEQFF.

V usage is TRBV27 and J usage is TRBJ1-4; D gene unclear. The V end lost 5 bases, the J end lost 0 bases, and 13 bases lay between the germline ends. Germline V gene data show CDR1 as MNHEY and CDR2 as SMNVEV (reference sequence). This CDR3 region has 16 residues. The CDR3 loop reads CASSQDGGTTNEKLFF. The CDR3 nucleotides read TGTGCCAGCAGTCAGGACGGCGGCACAACTAATGAAAAACTGTTTTTT.

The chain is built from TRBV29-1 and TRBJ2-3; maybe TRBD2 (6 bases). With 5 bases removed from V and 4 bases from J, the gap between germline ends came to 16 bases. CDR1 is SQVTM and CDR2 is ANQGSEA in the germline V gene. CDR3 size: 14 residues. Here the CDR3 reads CSVYSAEGSDTQYF. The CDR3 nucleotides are TGCAGCGTTTATTCGGCGGAGGGATCAGATACGCAGTATTTT.

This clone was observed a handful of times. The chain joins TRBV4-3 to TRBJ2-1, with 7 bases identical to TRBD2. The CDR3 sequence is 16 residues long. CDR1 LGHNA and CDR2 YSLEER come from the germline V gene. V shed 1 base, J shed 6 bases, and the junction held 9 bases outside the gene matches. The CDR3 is CASSQVLAGEGNEQFF. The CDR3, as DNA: TGCGCCAGCAGCCAAGTCCTGGCGGGGGAGGGCAATGAGCAGTTCTTC.